Listed below are T cell receptor beta chains from one sample, sequenced in a study of cytomegalovirus exposure and HLA in healthy donors. TCRdb keeps only in-frame clones here, not all; method: immunoSEQ multiplex PCR. Seen here are under 200,000 clones, 85% observed once, and the top ten hold about 2%. What was sequenced was PBMCs. These receptors originate from a woman in her 50s in good health and CMV-seronegative. The CDR3 runs from the conserved cysteine through the conserved F or W. D genes are given only for firm matches. Size tells how often a clone was seen (once, few, many) or the class of an expanded clone, and some rows leave it out.

CDR3aa	CDR3nt	j_gene	d_gene	abundance	v_gene
CASSRLSGSTDTQYF	TGCGCCAGCAGCCGACTTAGCGGGAGCACAGATACGCAGTATTTT	TRBJ2-3	TRBD2	NA	TRBV5-1
CASGSSYEQYF	TGTGCCAGCGGTTCATCCTACGAGCAGTACTTC	TRBJ2-7	NA	NA	TRBV6-5
CASSEKLAGRSGANVLTF	TGTGCCAGCAGTGAAAAGCTAGCGGGCCGCTCTGGGGCCAACGTCCTGACTTTC	TRBJ2-6	TRBD2	NA	TRBV6-1
CASSLAGAGRNYGYTF	TGTGCCAGCAGCTTAGCGGGAGCGGGACGGAACTATGGCTACACCTTC	TRBJ1-2	NA	NA	TRBV7-2
CASRRDRGEDQPQHF	TGTGCCAGCAGGAGAGACAGGGGCGAGGATCAGCCCCAGCATTTT	TRBJ1-5	TRBD1	once	TRBV6-1
CAGTLRGYEQYF	TGTGCCGGGACTCTGCGGGGTTACGAGCAGTACTTC	TRBJ2-7	NA	NA	TRBV30
CASSLRGDSGRDTGELFF	TGCGCCAGCAGCTTGAGGGGGGATAGCGGGAGGGATACCGGGGAGCTGTTTTTT	TRBJ2-2	TRBD2	NA	TRBV5-1
CASRQGLMNTEAFF	TGTGCCAGTAGACAGGGGCTCATGAACACTGAAGCTTTCTTT	TRBJ1-1	TRBD1	few	TRBV19
CASSLQARTEAFF	TGTGCCAGCAGTTTACAGGCTCGGACTGAAGCTTTCTTT	TRBJ1-1	NA	NA	TRBV27
CASNARVPNTGELFF	TGTGCCAGTAATGCGCGGGTTCCGAACACCGGGGAGCTGTTTTTT	TRBJ2-2	NA	NA	TRBV19
CASSPRGGENTEAFF	TGTGCCAGCAGCCCGAGAGGGGGAGAAAACACTGAAGCTTTCTTT	TRBJ1-1	NA	once	TRBV7-9
CASSQNYGSGRADEQFF	TGTGCCAGCAGCCAGAATTATGGTAGCGGGAGGGCCGATGAGCAGTTCTTC	TRBJ2-1	TRBD2	once	TRBV14
CASSMLDRGLNGYTF	TGTGCCAGTAGTATGCTGGACAGGGGGCTCAATGGCTACACCTTC	TRBJ1-2	TRBD1	NA	TRBV19
CASSLGRVGTQYF	TGTGCCAGCAGTTTAGGCCGGGTAGGGACCCAGTACTTC	TRBJ2-5	NA	NA	TRBV28
CASAGGSLFYEQYF	TGTGCCAGCGCTGGCGGCAGCTTATTCTACGAGCAGTACTTC	TRBJ2-7	NA	NA	TRBV11-1
CSVALYRERKTQYF	TGCAGCGTGGCCCTCTACAGGGAAAGGAAGACCCAGTACTTC	TRBJ2-5	NA	NA	TRBV29-1
CASSPLGDRNNEQFF	TGCGCCAGCAGCCCCCTAGGGGACAGGAACAATGAGCAGTTCTTC	TRBJ2-1	TRBD1	NA	TRBV5-1
CSVGPRGLGEQFF	TGCAGCGTTGGTCCAAGGGGCCTGGGTGAGCAGTTCTTC	TRBJ2-1	NA	NA	TRBV29-1
CASSQQGYNEQFF	TGCGCCAGCAGCCAACAGGGGTACAATGAGCAGTTCTTC	TRBJ2-1	NA	NA	TRBV4-3
CASSSWTGAGELFF	TGTGCCAGCAGCTCATGGACAGGGGCCGGGGAGCTGTTTTTT	TRBJ2-2	TRBD1	NA	TRBV11-2
CASNLRGRSRGNEQFF	TGTGCCAGCAACCTGCGGGGCCGGTCCCGGGGCAATGAGCAGTTCTTC	TRBJ2-1	NA	once	TRBV28
CASSLSLVSYNEQFF	TGTGCCAGCAGCTTGTCACTAGTATCCTACAATGAGCAGTTCTTC	TRBJ2-1	NA	once	TRBV5-6
CASRPQGNHYGYTF	TGTGCCAGCAGGCCACAGGGAAACCACTATGGCTACACCTTC	TRBJ1-2	NA	NA	TRBV28
CASSLTEGGELFF	TGTGCCAGCAGCCTAACGGAGGGGGGGGAACTGTTTTTT	TRBJ1-4	NA	once	TRBV7-9
CAISRTGSNSPLHF	TGTGCCATCAGTAGGACAGGGAGCAATTCACCCCTCCACTTT	TRBJ1-6	TRBD1	NA	TRBV10-3
CASSSRLAGELFF	TGTGCCAGCAGCTCGCGACTAGCCGGGGAGCTGTTTTTT	TRBJ2-2	NA	NA	TRBV7-7
CASSYGQVSYNEQFF	TGTGCCAGCAGTTACGGTCAGGTTTCCTACAATGAGCAGTTCTTC	TRBJ2-1	NA	NA	TRBV6-6
CASSKWDSQETQYF	TGTGCCAGCAGCAAATGGGACTCCCAAGAGACCCAGTACTTC	TRBJ2-5	NA	once	TRBV27
CASSLVGLALQETQYF	TGCGCCAGCAGCTTGGTAGGACTAGCGCTACAAGAGACCCAGTACTTC	TRBJ2-5	TRBD2	NA	TRBV5-1
CASTTGLAGGPREQYF	TGTGCCAGCACCACCGGACTAGCGGGAGGGCCGAGGGAGCAGTACTTC	TRBJ2-7	TRBD2	NA	TRBV27
CASSLGGQGAFF	TGTGCCAGCAGCTTGGGTGGTCAGGGGGCTTTCTTT	TRBJ1-1	NA	NA	TRBV5-4
CASSHQDRSYGYTF	TGTGCCAGCAGTCACCAGGACAGGTCCTATGGCTACACCTTC	TRBJ1-2	TRBD1	NA	TRBV7-9
CASRGDNRGGNTIYF	TGTGCCAGCAGGGGGGATAACAGGGGTGGAAACACCATATATTTT	TRBJ1-3	TRBD1	NA	TRBV6-6
CASSFQGYNEQFF	TGTGCCAGCAGCTTCCAGGGCTACAATGAGCAGTTCTTC	TRBJ2-1	NA	NA	TRBV7-9
CASSFYRPGGQPQHF	TGTGCCAGCAGTTTTTATCGTCCAGGAGGTCAGCCCCAGCATTTT	TRBJ1-5	NA	NA	TRBV28
CAWSATKRLSYEQYF	TGTGCCTGGAGTGCCACTAAGAGGCTATCCTACGAGCAGTACTTC	TRBJ2-7	NA	NA	TRBV30
CASSLRQGGSDVKQFF	TGCGCCAGCAGCTTGCGACAGGGGGGTTCGGATGTGAAGCAGTTCTTC	TRBJ2-1	TRBD1	NA	TRBV5-1
CASSTDPGNSPLHF	TGTGCCAGCAGTACAGATCCCGGTAATTCACCCCTCCACTTT	TRBJ1-6	NA	NA	TRBV28
CASSEIYGNEQFF	TGTGCCAGCAGTGAAATTTACGGCAATGAGCAGTTCTTC	TRBJ2-1	NA	NA	TRBV6-1
CASSSLLLTGELFF	TGTGCCAGCAGTTCCCTTCTTCTCACCGGGGAGCTGTTTTTT	TRBJ2-2	NA	NA	TRBV27
CAGRTGYSPLHF	TGTGCCGGCCGGACAGGATATTCACCCCTCCACTTT	TRBJ1-6	TRBD1	NA	TRBV30
CAWSGTGTNQPQHF	TGTGCCTGGAGTGGGACAGGGACAAATCAGCCCCAGCATTTT	TRBJ1-5	TRBD1	NA	TRBV30